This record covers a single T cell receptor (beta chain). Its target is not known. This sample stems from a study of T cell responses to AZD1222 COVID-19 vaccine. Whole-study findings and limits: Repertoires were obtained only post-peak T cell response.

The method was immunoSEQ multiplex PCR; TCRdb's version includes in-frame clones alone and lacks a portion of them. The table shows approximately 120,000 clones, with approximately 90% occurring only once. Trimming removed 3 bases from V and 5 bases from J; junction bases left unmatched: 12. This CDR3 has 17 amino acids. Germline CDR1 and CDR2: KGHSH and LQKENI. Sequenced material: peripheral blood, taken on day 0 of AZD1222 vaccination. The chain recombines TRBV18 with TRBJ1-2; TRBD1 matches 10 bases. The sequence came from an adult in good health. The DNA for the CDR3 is TGTGCCAGCTCACCCCCGGGACAGGGGCCCGGTGGATATGGCTACACCTTC. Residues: CASSPPGQGPGGYGYTF.